These T cell receptor beta chains were read from a single sample in a study of T cell repertoires and Cas9 in healthy adults. Profiling relied on immunoSEQ multiplex PCR, and the TCRdb table lists in-frame clones only, not all of them. The sample includes about 22,000 clones, roughly nine tenths of them seen just once. Sequencing was carried out using CD4+ effector T cells (CD127+, CD25-, CD137-, CD154-) from PBMCs; culture status not recorded. Source of these receptors: a human donor in good health. The CDR3 runs from the conserved cysteine through the conserved F or W. D genes are given only for firm matches. A row's size may be missing; if present it is once, few, many or a size class.

d_call | clone_size | j_call | v_call | cdr3_aa | cdr3_nt
TRBD1 | NA | TRBJ1-4 | TRBV5-1 | CASSAGQGDEKLFF | TGCGCCAGCAGCGCCGGACAGGGTGATGAAAAACTGTTTTTT
NA | NA | TRBJ1-2 | TRBV5-4 | CASSLDGPYGYTF | TGTGCCAGCAGCTTGGACGGCCCCTATGGCTACACCTTC
NA | NA | TRBJ1-2 | TRBV18 | CASSPDRSSGGYTF | TGTGCCAGCTCACCTGACAGGTCATCCGGGGGCTACACCTTC
TRBD2 | NA | TRBJ2-2 | TRBV2 | CASNLAGGTGELFF | TGTGCCAGCAATTTAGCGGGAGGGACCGGGGAGCTGTTTTTT
NA | NA | TRBJ1-2 | TRBV19 | CASTTGNYGYTF | TGTGCCAGTACGACAGGAAACTATGGCTACACCTTC
NA | NA | TRBJ2-3 | TRBV6-5 | CASSYARGTSTDTQYF | TGTGCCAGCAGTTACGCCCGGGGGACTAGCACAGATACGCAGTATTTT
NA | once | TRBJ2-2 | TRBV9 | CASSVDGHSTGELFF | TGTGCCAGCAGCGTGGACGGACACTCCACCGGGGAGCTGTTTTTT
NA | NA | TRBJ2-1 | TRBV7-2 | CASSSIRVLLYNEQFF | TGTGCCAGCAGCTCTATCAGGGTACTGCTCTACAATGAGCAGTTCTTC
TRBD1 | NA | TRBJ1-2 | TRBV27 | CASSLGQGGGYTF | TGTGCCAGCAGTCTCGGACAGGGAGGTGGCTACACCTTC
NA | NA | TRBJ1-1 | TRBV30 | CAWSVSLRAFF | TGTGCCTGGAGTGTTTCATTGCGAGCTTTCTTT
NA | NA | TRBJ1-1 | TRBV28 | CASSLLNTEAFF | TGTGCCAGCAGTTTATTGAACACTGAAGCTTTCTTT
NA | NA | TRBJ1-2 | TRBV28 | CASRDGTNYGYTF | TGTGCCAGCAGGGACGGGACTAACTATGGCTACACCTTC
NA | NA | TRBJ2-5 | TRBV4-2 | CASSQEVDSPSQETQYF | TGTGCCAGCAGCCAAGAAGTGGACAGCCCCTCCCAAGAGACCCAGTACTTC
NA | NA | TRBJ2-1 | TRBV25-1 | CASRAPGGGYNEQFF | TGTGCCAGCAGGGCCCCGGGTGGGGGGTACAATGAGCAGTTCTTC
TRBD2 | NA | TRBJ2-7 | TRBV7-2 | CASSLSSGKSSYEQYF | TGTGCCAGCAGCTTAAGTAGCGGGAAAAGCTCCTACGAGCAGTACTTC
TRBD1 | NA | TRBJ1-5 | TRBV7-8 | CASSLGQGMQPQHF | TGTGCCAGCAGCTTAGGACAGGGGATGCAGCCCCAGCATTTT
NA | once | TRBJ2-7 | TRBV14 | CASSHGGRLGNYEQYF | TGTGCCAGCAGCCATGGGGGACGCCTCGGAAACTACGAGCAGTACTTC
NA | NA | TRBJ1-6 | TRBV14 | CASSQARGGPPHLSALHF | TGTGCCAGCAGCCAAGCACGCGGGGGGCCCCCTCATCTTTCGGCCCTCCACTTT
NA | NA | TRBJ1-2 | TRBV15 | CATSRPGRKNYGYTF | TGTGCCACCAGCAGACCGGGACGCAAAAACTATGGCTACACCTTC
TRBD2 | NA | TRBJ2-1 | TRBV27 | CASSFLRATSGGANEQFF | TGTGCCAGCAGTTTTTTACGTGCGACTAGCGGGGGGGCTAATGAGCAGTTCTTC
NA | NA | TRBJ2-5 | TRBV25-1 | CASSDPTQETQYF | TGTGCCAGCAGTGACCCCACCCAAGAGACCCAGTACTTC
NA | NA | TRBJ2-1 | TRBV2 | CASSEEGLGVGEQFF | TGTGCCAGCAGTGAAGAAGGGCTAGGGGTGGGTGAGCAGTTCTTC
NA | NA | TRBJ1-3 | TRBV7-2 | CASSLGAGDGNTIYF | TGTGCCAGCAGCTTAGGGGCAGGGGACGGAAACACCATATATTTT
TRBD2 | NA | TRBJ2-1 | TRBV7-2 | CASSLIAGGPGEQFF | TGTGCCAGCAGCTTAATAGCGGGAGGGCCCGGTGAGCAGTTCTTC
NA | NA | TRBJ1-2 | TRBV6-1 | CASMSTEGYGYTF | TGTGCCAGCATGTCGACGGAGGGCTATGGCTACACCTTC
TRBD2 | NA | TRBJ2-1 | TRBV5-1 | CASSFGAGTSGRANEQFF | TGCGCCAGCAGCTTCGGAGCGGGGACTAGCGGGAGGGCCAATGAGCAGTTCTTC
NA | NA | TRBJ1-2 | TRBV19 | CASKGTELHGYTF | TGTGCCAGTAAGGGGACGGAGTTACATGGCTACACCTTC
NA | NA | TRBJ1-2 | TRBV5-5 | CASSQEGRGPLNYGYTF | TGTGCCAGCAGCCAGGAGGGTCGGGGGCCGCTGAACTATGGCTACACCTTC
TRBD1 | few | TRBJ2-1 | TRBV5-1 | CASSLGQGRYNEQFF | TGCGCCAGCAGTCTGGGACAGGGAAGGTACAATGAGCAGTTCTTC
NA | once | TRBJ1-1 | TRBV7-7 | CASSVTDGTEAFF | TGTGCTAGCAGCGTAACCGACGGCACTGAAGCTTTCTTT
NA | NA | TRBJ1-5 | TRBV7-9 | CASSSGVLANQPQHF | TGTGCCAGCAGCTCAGGGGTGTTGGCCAATCAGCCCCAGCATTTT
NA | NA | TRBJ1-1 | TRBV10-3 | CAISLQGSTEAFF | TGTGCCATCAGCCTACAGGGATCCACTGAAGCTTTCTTT
NA | NA | TRBJ1-5 | TRBV6-1 | CASSEGEYQPQHF | TGTGCCAGCAGTGAAGGTGAATATCAGCCCCAGCATTTT
NA | NA | TRBJ1-1 | TRBV4-2 | CASSPGAKNTEAFF | TGTGCCAGCAGCCCCGGGGCCAAGAACACTGAAGCTTTCTTT
TRBD1 | NA | TRBJ1-1 | TRBV28 | CASSLPQGAGFGMNTEAFF | TGTGCCAGCAGTTTACCACAGGGGGCAGGATTCGGCATGAACACTGAAGCTTTCTTT
NA | NA | TRBJ2-7 | TRBV2 | CASRPPLADSYEQYF | TGTGCCAGCCGCCCCCCTTTGGCAGATTCCTACGAGCAGTACTTC
TRBD1 | NA | TRBJ1-1 | TRBV2 | CASRVGQGASEAFF | TGTGCCAGCAGAGTTGGACAGGGGGCGAGTGAAGCTTTCTTT